Following are 30 T cell receptor beta chains from one sample sequenced in a study of blood T cell repertoires in COVID-19. The assay was immunoSEQ multiplex PCR, and TCRdb's table has in-frame clones only and misses some. The sample consists of a few hundred thousand clones, 85% of them appearing once. Sequencing was done on a sample of peripheral blood. Source of these receptors: a woman aged 18-30 years with acute or convalescent COVID-19.

The chain joins TRBV27 to TRBJ2-3; the D is unclear. Trimming cost V 8 bases and J 3 bases, with 12 bases left between them. There are 13 residues in the CDR3. CDR1 and CDR2 (germline): MNHEY, SMNVEV (reference sequence). The CDR3, as DNA: TGTGCCAGCGGGCTACTCGAGACAGATACGCAGTATTTT. It translates to CASGLLETDTQYF.

The rearrangement uses TRBV30 and TRBJ2-5, with 7 nucleotides matching TRBD1. J gave up 1 base and V 4 bases, and 9 bases lay outside the gene matches. The CDR3 has 15 amino acids. Germline loops: CDR1 GTSNPN, CDR2 SVGIG (reference sequence). The CDR3 protein is CAWTPGDSAQETQYF. CDR3 sequence (DNA): TGTGCCTGGACCCCCGGGGACAGCGCCCAAGAGACCCAGTACTTC.

This clone was recorded a few times. The identical CDR3 is also encoded by other nucleotide sequences in the sample. The rearrangement links TRBV7-2 to TRBJ1-5; TRBD1 might be the D (6 bases). From germline, CDR1 is SGHTA and CDR2 FQGNSA. This CDR3 region has 14 residues. V was trimmed by 6 bases and J by 6 bases, leaving 15 bases between them. The CDR3 reads CASSPQGLGQPQHF. The CDR3 DNA is TGTGCCAGCAGTCCTCAGGGGCTTGGTCAGCCCCAGCATTTT. Looking up the rest from reference TRBV7-2 and TRBJ1-5 gives the full variable domain: GAGVSQSPSNKVTEKGKDVELRCDPISGHTALYWYRQSLGQGLEFLIYFQGNSAPDKSGLPSDRFSAERTGGSVSTLTIQRTQQEDSAVYLCASSPQGLGQPQHFGDGTRLSIL.

The chain uses TRBV27 and TRBJ2-1, with TRBD2 identical over 10 bases. The CDR3 runs 16 residues. Per the germline V gene, CDR1 is MNHEY and CDR2 is SMNVEV (reference sequence). Losses at the gene ends were 8 bases for V and 5 bases for J; bases not matched to a gene: 12. CDR3 in amino acids: CASLPLAGVEDNEQFF. In DNA form, the CDR3 reads TGTGCCAGCCTTCCCCTAGCGGGAGTGGAGGACAATGAGCAGTTCTTC.

The V gene is TRBV10-3, the J gene TRBJ1-1; 7 bases are shared with TRBD1. V lost 7 bases and J lost 0; bases outside the gene matches: 8. There are 15 residues in the CDR3. Per the germline V gene, CDR1 is ENHRY and CDR2 is SYGVKD. The CDR3 spells CAITEGAGLNTEAFF. The CDR3, as DNA: TGTGCCATCACCGAGGGGGCAGGCCTGAACACTGAAGCTTTCTTT.

The rearrangement joins TRBV6-5 to TRBJ1-6; 9 nucleotides align to TRBD1. The germline gives CDR1 MNHEY, CDR2 SVGAGI. This CDR3 region has 15 residues. Trimming took 4 bases from V and 8 from J; bases not matched to a gene: 6. CDR3 protein: CASSFTGGVDSPLHF. The CDR3 nucleotides are TGTGCCAGCAGTTTTACAGGGGGCGTGGATTCACCCCTCCACTTT.

The chain employs TRBV6-5 and TRBJ2-1; tentatively, D is TRBD1 (6 bases). Trimming shortened V by 11 bases and J by 7 bases, and 21 bases separated the two germline ends. The CDR3 extends over 14 amino acids. Germline-derived CDR1 and CDR2 are MNHEY and SVGAGI. The CDR3 coding sequence is TGTGCCTCCGACCCAGTGGGGGCGGGTAATGAGCAGTTCTTC. This sequence encodes CASDPVGAGNEQFF.

The chain has TRBV3-1 (or the pseudogene TRBV3-2) and TRBJ1-6, with D possibly matching TRBD1 (6 bases). V gave up 5 bases and J gave up 4 bases, with 15 bases separating them. The CDR3 has 16 amino acids. Germline CDR1 reads LGHDT; CDR2 reads YNNKEL (reference sequence). CDR3 in amino acids: CASSRNRVRYNSPLHF. CDR3 coding DNA: TGTGCCAGCAGCAGAAACAGGGTCCGGTATAATTCACCCCTCCACTTT.

Only one count was recorded for this clone. The rearrangement uses TRBV24-1 and TRBJ2-5; 12 nucleotides agree with TRBD1. The CDR3 spans 16 residues. V was clipped by 4 bases and J by 5 bases; unmatched bases: 7. CDR1 KGHDR and CDR2 SFDVKD come from the germline V gene. CDR3 residues: CATSDPGQGASETQYF. CDR3 DNA sequence: TGTGCCACCAGTGACCCGGGACAGGGGGCATCGGAGACCCAGTACTTC.

The chain is built from TRBV28 and TRBJ2-7; 10 bases are shared with TRBD2. V was clipped by 2 bases and J by 3 bases; unmatched bases: 4. The CDR3 consists of 15 residues. Germline CDR1 reads MDHEN; CDR2 reads SYDVKM. The CDR3 coding sequence is TGTGCCAGCAGTTTACTACTAGCGGGACTCTACGAGCAGTACTTC. It specifies CASSLLLAGLYEQYF.

This rearrangement joins TRBV5-1 to TRBJ1-1; D is perhaps TRBD1 (6 bases). The CDR3 totals 14 residues. The V end lost 1 base, the J end lost 7 bases, and 14 bases lay between the germline ends. Germline CDR1 and CDR2: SGHRS and YFSETQ. CDR3 DNA sequence: TGCGCCAGCAGCTTGCAGGGACACCGGGATGAAGCTTTCTTT. This codes for CASSLQGHRDEAFF.

The V gene is TRBV15, the J gene TRBJ1-3; D is unclear. From germline, CDR1 is LNHNV and CDR2 YYDKDF (reference sequence). V gave up 1 base and J gave up 0 bases, with 13 bases separating them. CDR3 length equals 17 residues. Here the CDR3 DNA reads TGTGCCACCAGCAGAGGTGTGCGGTATAGCTCTGGAAACACCATATATTTT. Encoded protein: CATSRGVRYSSGNTIYF.

The V gene is TRBV9, the J gene TRBJ2-7; 9 bases map to TRBD1. Trimming at V came to 4 bases and at J to 2 bases, leaving 4 bases not matched to a gene. Germline loops: CDR1 SGDLS, CDR2 YYNGEE. CDR3 length: 14 residues. The CDR3 protein is CASSYRDRAYEQYF. The DNA for the CDR3 is TGTGCCAGCAGCTACCGGGACAGGGCCTACGAGCAGTACTTC. Supplemented by reference TRBV9 and TRBJ2-7, the full variable domain reads DSGVTQTPKHLITATGQRVTLRCSPRSGDLSVYWYQQSLDQGLQFLIQYYNGEERAKGNILERFSAQQFPDLHSELNLSSLELGDSALYFCASSYRDRAYEQYFGPGTRLTVT.

The rearrangement uses TRBV6-5 and TRBJ2-1, with 8 bases that match TRBD2. This CDR3 is 15 amino acids long. Trimming at V came to 6 bases and at J to 6 bases, leaving 10 bases not matched to a gene. The germline V gene has CDR1 MNHEY and CDR2 SVGAGI. The CDR3 spells CASRAGTSEGNEQFF. The CDR3 nucleotides are TGTGCCAGCAGAGCCGGGACTAGTGAAGGCAATGAGCAGTTCTTC.

The rearrangement uses TRBV2 and TRBJ1-2, with TRBD1 matching over 9 bases. Germline trimming cut 6 bases from V and 4 bases from J; bases unmatched to any gene: 6. This CDR3 contains 14 residues. The V gene's germline CDR1 is SNHLY and CDR2 FYNNEI. CDR3 residues: CASRLTGGGYGYTF. The CDR3 nucleotides are TGTGCCAGCAGACTCACAGGGGGCGGCTATGGCTACACCTTC. Complete variable domain (other parts from reference TRBV2 and TRBJ1-2): EPEVTQTPSHQVTQMGQEVILRCVPISNHLYFYWYRQILGQKVEFLVSFYNNEISEKSEIFDDQFSVERPDGSNFTLKIRSTKLEDSAMYFCASRLTGGGYGYTFGSGTRLTVV.

Regarding this clone: The identical CDR3 is also encoded by other nucleotide sequences in the sample. The J gene is TRBJ1-2, the V gene TRBV6-2 or TRBV6-3, with 8 bases matching TRBD1. CDR3 length: 12 amino acids. Trimming cost V 5 bases and J 4 bases; bases outside gene matches: 0. Germline V gives CDR1 MNHEY, CDR2 SVGEGT. For the CDR3, the DNA is TGTGCCAGCAGTGGACAGGGCTATGGCTACACCTTC. The encoded protein is CASSGQGYGYTF.

This clone was seen only a few times. This rearrangement joins TRBV5-6 to TRBJ2-5; TRBD2 is a possible D gene (6 bases). Trimming took off 4 bases at V and 4 bases at J, with 14 bases between the two ends. CDR1 and CDR2 from the germline V gene are SGHDT and YYEEEE. The CDR3 is 14 residues long. In nucleotides, the CDR3 is TGTGCCAGCAGCGCGGGACCCGGCGGAGAGACCCAGTACTTC. Its protein is CASSAGPGGETQYF.

This chain joins TRBV6-5 and TRBJ1-4, with D unclear. The CDR3 totals 14 residues. Germline V gene sequence: CDR1 MNHEY, CDR2 SVGAGI. V lost 10 bases, J lost 8 bases, and 20 bases lay in between. The CDR3 here is CATGTMGFPEKLFF. The CDR3 region has the DNA TGTGCCACAGGAACGATGGGTTTCCCCGAAAAACTGTTTTTT.

This sequence joins TRBV15 and TRBJ1-4; 8 bases match TRBD1. This CDR3 region has 19 residues. V lost 3 bases and J lost 0; bases outside the gene matches: 12. Germline values: CDR1 LNHNV, CDR2 YYDKDF (reference sequence). The CDR3: CATSSPSGDRIATNEKLFF. CDR3 coding DNA: TGTGCCACCAGCAGCCCCTCCGGGGACAGGATTGCAACTAATGAAAAACTGTTTTTT.

This chain joins TRBV30 and TRBJ1-2, with TRBD1 matching 9 bases. Losses at the gene ends were 2 bases for V and 4 bases for J; bases not matched to a gene: 8. The CDR3 consists of 15 residues. CDR1 and CDR2 (germline): GTSNPN, SVGIG (reference sequence). CDR3 amino acids: CAWSRTGATVYGYTF. CDR3 nucleotide sequence: TGTGCCTGGAGTCGGACAGGGGCGACTGTCTATGGCTACACCTTC.

The rearrangement uses TRBV11-3 and TRBJ1-2; tentative D call: TRBD1 (5 bases). CDR1 SGHNT and CDR2 YENEEA come from the germline V gene. This CDR3 has 14 residues. V dropped 1 base and J dropped 3 bases, with 9 bases sitting between them. The chain's CDR3 is CASSLARRDYGYTF. The CDR3 nucleotides are TGTGCCAGCAGCTTAGCTCGCAGGGACTATGGCTACACCTTC.

This chain's CDR3 is CASDRVPKRLFF. Written as DNA, the CDR3 is TGTGCCAGCGACAGGGTTCCAAAAAGGCTGTTTTTT. The chain employs TRBV24-1 and TRBJ1-4, with 7 positions matching TRBD1. CDR3 length equals 12 residues. J lost 14 bases, V lost 11 bases, and 13 bases had no gene match. Germline V gene sequence: CDR1 KGHDR, CDR2 SFDVKD.

The chain is built from TRBV27 and TRBJ2-3, with 9 bases matching TRBD2. The CDR3 length is 19 residues. V shed 0 bases and J 3 bases; nucleotides not matched to a gene: 13. From germline, CDR1 is MNHEY and CDR2 SMNVEV (reference sequence). CDR3 amino acids: CASSLSWVGASGGTDTQYF. In nucleotides, the CDR3 is TGTGCCAGCAGTTTATCATGGGTGGGGGCCAGCGGGGGGACAGATACGCAGTATTTT.

This rearrangement joins TRBV11-3 to TRBJ1-1, with TRBD1 matching 7 bases. Germline V gene data show CDR1 as SGHNT and CDR2 as YENEEA. The CDR3 runs to 13 residues. Trimming at V came to 5 bases and at J to 6 bases, leaving 6 bases not matched to a gene. The CDR3 loop is CASSGGGSAEAFF. DNA for the CDR3: TGTGCCAGCAGCGGAGGGGGCTCTGCTGAAGCTTTCTTT.

This chain uses TRBV19 with TRBJ1-5; D is unclear. CDR3 length: 16 amino acids. Trimming stripped 5 bases from V and 9 bases from J, with 23 bases between. CDR1 is LNHDA, CDR2 SQIVND, per germline (reference sequence). CDR3 in DNA: TGTGCCAGTAGTCCTCGGGAGGCCATCTATCCGGGGCCCCAGCATTTT. Residues: CASSPREAIYPGPQHF.

The J gene is TRBJ1-1, the V gene TRBV20-1; D is unresolved. Germline CDR1 and CDR2: DFQATT and SNEGSKA (reference sequence). The V and J ends lost 1 base and 11 bases respectively, with 11 bases between them. The CDR3 runs to 11 residues. In DNA form, the CDR3 reads TGCAGTGCTAGAGTCTCGTGGGAGGCTTTCTTT. It yields the protein CSARVSWEAFF.

The chain uses TRBV4-1 and TRBJ2-1; TRBD2 matches at 10 bases. The CDR3 is made up of 13 amino acids. After removal of 4 bases from V and 10 bases from J, the junction contained 4 bases not matched to a gene. Per the germline V gene, CDR1 is MGHRA and CDR2 is YSYEKL. The CDR3: CASSLVAGGEQFF. The CDR3 bases are TGCGCCAGCAGCCTGGTAGCGGGAGGAGAGCAGTTCTTC.

The chain couples TRBV3-1 (or the pseudogene TRBV3-2) to TRBJ2-3; TRBD2 matches at 8 bases. This CDR3 spans 15 amino acids. The germline V gene has CDR1 LGHDT and CDR2 YNNKEL (reference sequence). The V and J ends lost 7 bases and 1 base, in that order; junction bases with no gene match: 7. The CDR3 is CASTTSGIGTDTQYF. The CDR3 DNA is TGTGCCAGCACCACTAGCGGCATCGGCACAGATACGCAGTATTTT.

This rearrangement joins TRBV3-1 (or the pseudogene TRBV3-2) to TRBJ2-1; no clear D. The CDR3 contains 17 residues. Looked up from germline, CDR1 is LGHDT and CDR2 is YNNKEL (reference sequence). V lost 4 bases and J 3 bases, leaving 19 bases between the germline ends. This chain's CDR3 is CASSRGRTASGYNEQFF. In DNA form, the CDR3 reads TGTGCCAGCAGCCGAGGTCGTACGGCGTCCGGCTACAATGAGCAGTTCTTC.

This clone has a single count. The chain joins TRBV11-2 to TRBJ2-3, with D perhaps TRBD2 (5 bases). Trimming cost V 5 bases and J 2 bases, with 8 bases left between them. Germline CDR1 is SGHAT and CDR2 is FQNNGV. This CDR3 spans 13 amino acids. For the CDR3, the DNA is TGTGCCAGCAGCGCGGACTTCACAGATACGCAGTATTTT. Translation: CASSADFTDTQYF. Variable domain in full (rest from reference TRBV11-2 and TRBJ2-3): EAGVAQSPRYKIIEKRQSVAFWCNPISGHATLYWYQQILGQGPKLLIQFQNNGVVDDSQLPKDRFSAERLKGVDSTLKIQPAKLEDSAVYLCASSADFTDTQYFGPGTRLTVL.